This TCR beta chain is from a study of OX40 agonist ivuxolimab in advanced cancers. For context, the study as a whole: The costimulatory receptor OX40 (CD134) was targeted by ivuxolimab, a fully human IgG2 agonistic monoclonal antibody. Intravenous ivuxolimab was administered to patients every 2 weeks at six dose levels: 0.01, 0.1, 0.3, 1.5, 3 and 10 mg/kg. Of the 52 patients in dose escalation, around 20 had hepatocellular carcinoma, about 15 had melanoma, 9 had renal cell carcinoma and 9 had head and neck cancer. The dose-escalation cohort was roughly 80% male with a mean age of approximately 60 years, ranging from about 23 to 85. Patients were allowed to have had prior anti-PD-1, anti-PD-L1 or anti-CTLA-4 therapy, and around 43% of the dose-escalation patients had been treated with checkpoint inhibitors. Partial responses occurred in three dose-escalation patients: two with cutaneous melanoma and one with hepatocellular carcinoma. The purpose of peripheral TCRbeta sequencing was to test whether ivuxolimab changed TCR sequence diversity and led to clonal T-cell expansion. The paper covers the monotherapy dose-escalation part of the phase I ivuxolimab trial, which included N ≈ 52 patients.

Points on this clone: Its antigen is still unknown. No per-base quality is available; no much larger clone lies one base away.

Genomic DNA was isolated from the sorted cells so that the TCRbeta CDR3 region could be sequenced. TCRbeta CDR3 regions were sequenced using the immunoSEQ Assay. TCRdb took this table from immuneACCESS and kept in-frame rearrangements with V and J called. Such tables lack part of the clones; where checked against another copy, unresolved V genes explain under half of the gap, and the rest is unexplained. For this sample the table gives roughly 36,000 clones, of which roughly 82% were detected only once. 21% of the sample rests with the top ten. Results the study describes overall, beyond this receptor: At doses of 0.1 to 3.0 mg/kg, clonal expansion of both CD4+ and CD8+ blood T cells was observed from baseline to week 6. Which antigens the clonally expanded peripheral T cells were specific for was not determined. In partial responders in the 0.1-3.0 mg/kg groups, normalized peripheral clonal expansion was found to be among the lowest, especially among CD8+ T cells. After ivuxolimab, more expanded clones were found on average in CD8+ T cells than in CD4+ T cells. Low levels of normalized T-cell clonal expansion were also seen in some nonresponding patients.

Per the germline V gene, SGDLS is the CDR1 and YYNGEE is the CDR2. V loses 0 bases of germline sequence and J loses 10 bases, and the interval between the two ends is 9 bases. Taken from cysteine to phenylalanine, the CDR3 has 12 residues. Only the CDR3 region is kept as DNA, spanning 36 bases read in frame from base 1. Patients with autoimmune disease history or receiving systemic immunosuppression were excluded from the trial. Peripheral blood for TCR sequencing was collected from all dose cohorts at baseline, on cycle 4 day 1, and on cycle 7 day 1. The samples were taken from a phase I, first-in-human, multicenter, open-label dose-escalation trial of ivuxolimab. Adults with locally advanced or metastatic melanoma, renal cell, hepatocellular, or head and neck squamous cell carcinoma were enrolled in the trial. Before TCR sequencing, CD4+ T cells and CD8+ T cells were sorted from peripheral blood as separate populations.

This clonotype was obtained from an adult with an advanced solid tumor such as melanoma, head and neck, liver or kidney cancer. The sequencing here drew on CD4+ or CD8+ T cells sorted from blood, taken in a trial of the OX40 agonist ivuxolimab. The rearranged segments are TRBV9 and TRBJ2-3, and TRBD2 may be the D gene, going by 5 matching bases. The CDR3 in this case is CASSVGLRAQYF. The nucleotide sequence is given as TGTGCCAGCAGCGTAGGACTACGGGCGCAGTATTTT. The full variable domain, with segments outside the CDR3 supplied by the reference TRBV9 and TRBJ2-3 proteins, appears as DSGVTQTPKHLITATGQRVTLRCSPRSGDLSVYWYQQSLDQGLQFLIQYYNGEERAKGNILERFSAQQFPDLHSELNLSSLELGDSALYFCASSVGLRAQYFGPGTRLTVL.